This TCR beta chain was sequenced for a study of cytomegalovirus exposure and HLA in healthy donors. CMV serostatus was not recorded for this donor. To note about this clone: Its antigen is currently unknown.

With 60 Vbeta and 13 Jbeta primers, the PCR was carried out. Some clones are missing from TCRdb's copy, which holds only in-frame ones; the method was immunoSEQ multiplex PCR. This sample has about 130,000 clones, with 55% to 75% found just once. This CDR3 region has 16 residues. Trimming cost V 4 bases and J 0 bases, with 16 bases left between them. CDR1 and CDR2 from the germline V gene are MNHEY and SMNVEV (reference sequence). General observations from the study: Donor immune exposure was known only as CMV serostatus. Later analysis revealed greater clonal expansion in HLA-associated TCR beta chains than in equally common others. In a later analysis, V- and J-gene trimming of beta chains associated with a DCLRE1C missense variant, replicated independently.

The sample was PBMCs. The TCR comes from a human donor in good health. V and J are TRBV27 and TRBJ2-7; D not resolved. The CDR3 DNA reads TGTGCCAGCAGTTCGACCTATCAGGCCCCCTCCTACGAGCAGTACTTC. Its protein product is CASSSTYQAPSYEQYF.